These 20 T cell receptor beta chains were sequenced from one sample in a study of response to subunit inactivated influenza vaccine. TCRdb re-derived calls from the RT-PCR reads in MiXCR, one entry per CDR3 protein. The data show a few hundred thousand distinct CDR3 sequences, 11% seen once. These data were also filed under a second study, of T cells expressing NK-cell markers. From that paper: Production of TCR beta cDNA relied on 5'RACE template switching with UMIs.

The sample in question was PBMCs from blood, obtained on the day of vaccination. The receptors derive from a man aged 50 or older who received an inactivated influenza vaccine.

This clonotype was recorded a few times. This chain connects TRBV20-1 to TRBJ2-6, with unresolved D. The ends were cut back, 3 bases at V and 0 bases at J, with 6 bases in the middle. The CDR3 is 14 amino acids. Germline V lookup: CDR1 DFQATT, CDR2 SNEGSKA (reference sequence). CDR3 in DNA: TGCAGTGCTAGTGCGGCCTCTGGGGCCAACGTCCTGACTTTC. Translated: CSASAASGANVLTF.

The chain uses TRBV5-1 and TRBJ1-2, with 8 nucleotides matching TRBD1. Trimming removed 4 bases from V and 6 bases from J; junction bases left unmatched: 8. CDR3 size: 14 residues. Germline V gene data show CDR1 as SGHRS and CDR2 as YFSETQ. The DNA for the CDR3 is TGCGCCAGCAGCACTTTGACAGGGGAGGATGGCTACACCTTC. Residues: CASSTLTGEDGYTF. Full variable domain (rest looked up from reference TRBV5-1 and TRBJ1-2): KAGVTQTPRYLIKTRGQQVTLSCSPISGHRSVSWYQQTPGQGLQFLFEYFSETQRNKGNFPGRFSGRQFSNSRSEMNVSTLELGDSALYLCASSTLTGEDGYTFGSGTRLTVV.

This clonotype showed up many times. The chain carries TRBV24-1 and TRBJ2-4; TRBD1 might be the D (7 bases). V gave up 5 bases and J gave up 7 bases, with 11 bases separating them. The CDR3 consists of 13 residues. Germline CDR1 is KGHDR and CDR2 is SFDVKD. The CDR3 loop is CATSASGGNIQYF. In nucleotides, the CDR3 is TGTGCCACCAGTGCTTCAGGGGGGAACATTCAGTACTTC.

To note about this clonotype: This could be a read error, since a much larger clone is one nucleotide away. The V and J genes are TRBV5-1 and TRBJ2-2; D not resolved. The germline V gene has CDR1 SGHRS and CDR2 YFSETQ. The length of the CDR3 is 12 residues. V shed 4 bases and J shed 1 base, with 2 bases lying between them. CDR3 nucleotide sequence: TGCGCCAGCAGCAAGAACACCGGGGAGCTGTTTTTT. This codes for CASSKNTGELFF.

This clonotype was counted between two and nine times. This chain's CDR3 is CASSSGQGSGDTQYF. The CDR3 DNA reads TGTGCCAGCAGCTCGGGACAGGGTTCAGGGGATACGCAGTATTTT. The chain has TRBV7-2 and TRBJ2-3; 9 bases align to TRBD1. The CDR3 totals 15 residues. Unmatched junction bases numbered 8, after V lost 4 bases and J lost 6 bases. CDR1 and CDR2 from the germline V gene are SGHTA and FQGNSA.

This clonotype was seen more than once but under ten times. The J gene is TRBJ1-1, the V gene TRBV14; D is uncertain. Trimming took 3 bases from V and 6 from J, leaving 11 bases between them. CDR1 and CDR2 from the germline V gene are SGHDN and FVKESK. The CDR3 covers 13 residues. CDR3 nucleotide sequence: TGTGCCAGCAGCCAGAGTGGGTACGCTGAAGCTTTCTTT. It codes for CASSQSGYAEAFF.

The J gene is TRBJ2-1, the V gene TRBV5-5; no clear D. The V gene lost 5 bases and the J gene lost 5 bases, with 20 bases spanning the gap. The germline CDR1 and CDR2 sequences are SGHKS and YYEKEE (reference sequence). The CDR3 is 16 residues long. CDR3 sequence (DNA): TGTGCCAGCAGTTCCCCGGGCCTTACTTTAGACAATGAGCAGTTCTTC. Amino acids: CASSSPGLTLDNEQFF.

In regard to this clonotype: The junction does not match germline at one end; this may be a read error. For the CDR3, the DNA is TGTGCCAGTAGCCTCCCCCGCGGGGCGACCAACAACATTCAGTACTTC. This codes for CASSLPRGATNNIQYF. The gene calls are TRBV19 and TRBJ2-4; D possibly corresponds to TRBD2 (6 bases). There are 16 residues in the CDR3. Per the germline V gene, CDR1 is LNHDA and CDR2 is SQIVND (reference sequence). Together with reference TRBV19 and TRBJ2-4, the CDR3 gives the full variable domain: DGGITQSPKYLFRKEGQNVTLSCEQNLNHDAMYWYRQDPGQGLRLIYYSQIVNDFQKGDIAEGYSVSREKKESFPLTVTSAQKNPTAFYLCASSLPRGATNNIQYFGAGTRLSVL.

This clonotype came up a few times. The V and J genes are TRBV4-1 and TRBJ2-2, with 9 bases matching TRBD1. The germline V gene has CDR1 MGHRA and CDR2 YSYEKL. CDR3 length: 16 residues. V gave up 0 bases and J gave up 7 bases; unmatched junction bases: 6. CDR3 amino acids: CASSQDGGQGIGELFF. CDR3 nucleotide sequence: TGCGCCAGCAGCCAAGACGGCGGACAGGGGATCGGGGAGCTGTTTTTT.

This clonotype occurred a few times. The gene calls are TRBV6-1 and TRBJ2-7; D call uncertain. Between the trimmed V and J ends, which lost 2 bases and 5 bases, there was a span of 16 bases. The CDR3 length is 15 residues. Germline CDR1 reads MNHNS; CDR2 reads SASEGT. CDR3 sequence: CASSELTLWSDEQYF. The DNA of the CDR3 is TGTGCCAGCAGTGAACTAACTCTGTGGTCGGACGAGCAGTACTTC.

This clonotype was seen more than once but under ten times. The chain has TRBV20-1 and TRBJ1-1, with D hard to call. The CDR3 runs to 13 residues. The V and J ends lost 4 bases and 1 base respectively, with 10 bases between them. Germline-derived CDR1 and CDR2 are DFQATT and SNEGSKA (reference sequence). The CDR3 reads CSAKGQPNTEAFF. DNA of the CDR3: TGCAGTGCTAAAGGCCAGCCGAACACTGAAGCTTTCTTT.

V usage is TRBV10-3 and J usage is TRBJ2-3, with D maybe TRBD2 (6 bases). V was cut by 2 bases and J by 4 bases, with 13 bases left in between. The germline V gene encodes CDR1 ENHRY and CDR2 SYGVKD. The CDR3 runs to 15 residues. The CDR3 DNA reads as TGTGCCATCAGTGAGGGGGGAGGTTGGGCAGATACGCAGTATTTT. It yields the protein CAISEGGGWADTQYF.

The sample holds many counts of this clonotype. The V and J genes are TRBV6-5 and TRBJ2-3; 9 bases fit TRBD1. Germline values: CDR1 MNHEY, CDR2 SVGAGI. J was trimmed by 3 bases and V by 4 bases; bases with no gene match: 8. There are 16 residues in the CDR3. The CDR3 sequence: CASSSSTGGGTDTQYF. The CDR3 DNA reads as TGTGCCAGCAGTTCCTCGACAGGGGGAGGAACAGATACGCAGTATTTT.

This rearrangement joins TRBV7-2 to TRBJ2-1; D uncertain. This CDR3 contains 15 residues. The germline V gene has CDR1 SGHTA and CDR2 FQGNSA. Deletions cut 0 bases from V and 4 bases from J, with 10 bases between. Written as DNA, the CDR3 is TGTGCCAGCAGCTTAGCTAGTATTGGGTACAATGAGCAGTTCTTC. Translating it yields CASSLASIGYNEQFF.

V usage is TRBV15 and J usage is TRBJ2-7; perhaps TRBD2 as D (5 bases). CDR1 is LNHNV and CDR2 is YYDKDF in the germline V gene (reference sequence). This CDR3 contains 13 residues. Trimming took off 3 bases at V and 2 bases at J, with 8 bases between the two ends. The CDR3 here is CATSREETYEQYF. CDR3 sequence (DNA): TGTGCCACCAGCAGGGAGGAGACCTACGAGCAGTACTTC.

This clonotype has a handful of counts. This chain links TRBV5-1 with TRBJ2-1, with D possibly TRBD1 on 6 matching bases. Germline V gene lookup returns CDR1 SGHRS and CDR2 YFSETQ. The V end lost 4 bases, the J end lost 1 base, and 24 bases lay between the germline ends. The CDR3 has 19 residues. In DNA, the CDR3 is TGCGCCAGCAGCGCCTCGTTACAGGGTTTGATAGGATCCTACAATGAGCAGTTCTTC. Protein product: CASSASLQGLIGSYNEQFF.

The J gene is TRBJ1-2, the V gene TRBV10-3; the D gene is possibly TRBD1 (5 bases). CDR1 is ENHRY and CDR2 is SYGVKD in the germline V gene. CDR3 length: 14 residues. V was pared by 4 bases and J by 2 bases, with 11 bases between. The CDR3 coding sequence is TGTGCCATCAGTGTAGACAGCACGAACTATGGCTACACCTTC. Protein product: CAISVDSTNYGYTF.

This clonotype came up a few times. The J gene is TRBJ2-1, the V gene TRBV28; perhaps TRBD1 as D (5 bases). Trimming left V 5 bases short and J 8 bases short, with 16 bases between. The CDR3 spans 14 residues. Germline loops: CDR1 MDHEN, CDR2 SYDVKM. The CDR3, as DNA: TGTGCCAGCAGTAAAAATCAGGGATGGCATGAGCAGTTCTTC. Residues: CASSKNQGWHEQFF. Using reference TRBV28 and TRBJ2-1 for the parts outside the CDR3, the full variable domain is DVKVTQSSRYLVKRTGEKVFLECVQDMDHENMFWYRQDPGLGLRLIYFSYDVKMKEKGDIPEGYSVSREKKERFSLILESASTNQTSMYLCASSKNQGWHEQFFGPGTRLTVL.

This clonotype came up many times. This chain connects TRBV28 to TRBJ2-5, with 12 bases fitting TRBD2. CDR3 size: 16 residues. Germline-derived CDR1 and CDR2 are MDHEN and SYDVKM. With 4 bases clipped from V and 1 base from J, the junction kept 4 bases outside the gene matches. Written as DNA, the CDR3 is TGTGCCAGCAGTTCCGGACTAGCGGGGACCCAAGAGACCCAGTACTTC. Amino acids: CASSSGLAGTQETQYF.

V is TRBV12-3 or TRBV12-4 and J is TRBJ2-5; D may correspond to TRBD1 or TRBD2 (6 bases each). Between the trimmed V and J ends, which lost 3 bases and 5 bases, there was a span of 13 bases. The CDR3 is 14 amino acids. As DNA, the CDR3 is TGTGCCAGCAGTTTCCCCAGGAGGGGGGAGACCCAGTACTTC. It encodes CASSFPRRGETQYF.